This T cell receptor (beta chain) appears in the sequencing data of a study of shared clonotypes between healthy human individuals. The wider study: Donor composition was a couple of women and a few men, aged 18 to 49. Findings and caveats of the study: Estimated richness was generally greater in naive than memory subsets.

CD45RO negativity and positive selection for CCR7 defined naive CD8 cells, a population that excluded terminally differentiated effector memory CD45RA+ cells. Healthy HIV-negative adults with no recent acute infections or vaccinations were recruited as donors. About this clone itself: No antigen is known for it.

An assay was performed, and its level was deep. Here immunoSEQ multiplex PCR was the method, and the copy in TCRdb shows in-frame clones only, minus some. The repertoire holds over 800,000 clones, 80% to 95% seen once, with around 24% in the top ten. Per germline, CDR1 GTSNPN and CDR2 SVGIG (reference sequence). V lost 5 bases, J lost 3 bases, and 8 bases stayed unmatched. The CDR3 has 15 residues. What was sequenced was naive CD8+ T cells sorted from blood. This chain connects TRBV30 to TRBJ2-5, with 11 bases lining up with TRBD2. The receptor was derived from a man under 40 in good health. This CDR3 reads CAWLAPGLAEETQYF. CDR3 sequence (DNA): TGTGCCTGGTTGGCGCCGGGACTAGCGGAAGAGACCCAGTACTTC.